This T cell receptor beta chain came from a study of graft-versus-host responses after intestinal transplantation. Germline assignment: CDR1 SGHTA and CDR2 FQGNSA. Deletions cut 8 bases from V and 0 bases from J, with 14 bases between. CDR3 size: 14 residues. Study-wide findings and caveats: Allograft clonal ratios (graft-versus-host to host-versus-graft) were high in patients who had graft-donor T cell macrochimerism. In recipient marrow, GvH clones were found, and some appeared first in ileum or blood.

Concerning this clone itself: Its antigen is not identified.

TCRdb's table, derived via immunoSEQ multiplex PCR, lists solely in-frame clones and lacks some. The table lists approximately 60,000 clones, 90% of them singletons, with approximately 1.5% in the top ten. V and J are TRBV7-2 and TRBJ2-7, with D tentatively TRBD2 (6 bases). The clonotype originates from a human donor who was the organ donor for an intestinal transplant. Sequenced here: unstimulated CD8+ T cells sorted from spleen or lymph node cells, sampled before transplant. DNA for the CDR3: TGTGCCAGCGTCAGCGGGTTGAGCTCCTACGAGCAGTACTTC. Protein: CASVSGLSSYEQYF.